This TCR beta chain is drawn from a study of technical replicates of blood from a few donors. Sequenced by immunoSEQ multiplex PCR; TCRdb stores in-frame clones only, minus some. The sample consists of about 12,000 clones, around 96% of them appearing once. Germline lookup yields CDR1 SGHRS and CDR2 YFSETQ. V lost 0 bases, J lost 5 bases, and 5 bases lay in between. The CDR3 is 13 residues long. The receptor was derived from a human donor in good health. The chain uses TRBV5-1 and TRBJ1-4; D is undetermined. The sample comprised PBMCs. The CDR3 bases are TGCGCCAGCAGCTTGGAGGAGAATGAAAAACTGTTTTTT. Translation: CASSLEENEKLFF.